A selection of T cell receptor beta chains follows, all from one sample in a study of control samples from healthy donors and cancer patients. Only in-frame clones appear in the TCRdb table, and some are missing; sequencing was by immunoSEQ multiplex PCR. The sample lists more than 50,000 clones, around 90% seen once, with approximately 3.8% in the top ten. Sequences were obtained from blood. These receptors were collected from a man aged 50 to 59 in good health. Each CDR3 is given with its conserved first and last residue. A D gene is named only where the DNA matches it firmly. Clone size, where shown, is once, few, many, or a class for clones that have expanded.

CASSFKAPPGQPQHF	TGTGCCAGCAGCTTTAAGGCTCCACCGGGGCAGCCCCAGCATTTT	-	TRBV11-3	TRBJ1-5	-
CASSLSSGRAGELFF	TGTGCCAGCAGCTTATCTAGCGGGAGGGCAGGGGAGCTGTTTTTT	TRBD2	TRBV11-3	TRBJ2-2	-
CATSERGAAGELFF	TGTGCCACCAGTGAACGGGGGGCGGCCGGGGAGCTGTTTTTT	-	TRBV24-1	TRBJ2-2	-
CASSVADRGNYGYTF	TGTGCCAGCAGCGTAGCCGACAGGGGTAACTATGGCTACACCTTC	TRBD1	TRBV9	TRBJ1-2	-
CARKGQGVPTNEKLFF	TGTGCCCGCAAAGGACAGGGGGTTCCAACTAATGAAAAACTGTTTTTT	TRBD1	TRBV6-4	TRBJ1-4	-
CASSLEGGISTEAFF	TGTGCCAGCAGCTTAGAGGGAGGGATTAGCACTGAAGCTTTCTTT	-	TRBV11-2	TRBJ1-1	-
CSVEGRGWDGYTF	TGCAGCGTTGAAGGCAGGGGATGGGATGGCTACACCTTC	-	TRBV29-1	TRBJ1-2	few
CASSIARLALYTDTQYF	TGTGCCAGCAGCATCGCGAGACTAGCACTTTACACAGATACGCAGTATTTT	-	TRBV21-1	TRBJ2-3	-
CATSRVYIDRDTEAFF	TGTGCCACCAGCAGAGTGTATATAGACAGGGACACTGAAGCTTTCTTT	TRBD1	TRBV15	TRBJ1-1	-
CASSLVGLAGGGNEQYF	TGTGCCAGCAGTTTGGTGGGACTAGCGGGAGGGGGCAACGAGCAGTACTTC	TRBD2	TRBV27	TRBJ2-7	-
CASSLRTSGANNEQFF	TGTGCCAGCAGCCTTCGGACTAGCGGAGCTAACAATGAGCAGTTCTTC	TRBD2	TRBV4-2	TRBJ2-1	few
CASSLKPSGANVLTF	TGTGCCAGCAGTTTGAAACCGTCTGGGGCCAACGTCCTGACTTTC	-	TRBV27	TRBJ2-6	-
CASSPATLGNQPQHF	TGTGCCAGCAGTCCAGCAACACTGGGCAATCAGCCCCAGCATTTT	-	TRBV6-5	TRBJ1-5	-
CASSIGNGYEQYF	TGTGCCAGTAGTATAGGTAACGGCTACGAGCAGTACTTC	-	TRBV19	TRBJ2-7	-
CASSYWLNTEAFF	TGTGCCAGCAGTTACTGGTTGAACACTGAAGCTTTCTTT	-	TRBV6-6	TRBJ1-1	-
CASSYLGQANYEQYF	TGTGCCAGCAGTTACCTCGGACAGGCGAACTACGAGCAGTACTTC	TRBD1	TRBV6-2/TRBV6-3	TRBJ2-7	-
CASSATGSELTEAFF	TGTGCCAGCAGCGCCACAGGGTCGGAGCTCACTGAAGCTTTCTTT	-	TRBV2	TRBJ1-1	-
CASSYDRFYGYTF	TGTGCCAGCAGCTATGACAGGTTTTATGGCTACACCTTC	-	TRBV7-3	TRBJ1-2	once
CASSNIRRQGDSDTQYF	TGTGCCAGCAGCAATATTAGGAGACAGGGGGATTCAGATACGCAGTATTTT	-	TRBV21-1	TRBJ2-3	-
CASSQARVRTEAFF	TGTGCCAGCAGCCAAGCACGGGTTCGCACTGAAGCTTTCTTT	-	TRBV14	TRBJ1-1	-
CASSQQQGFTEAFF	TGTGCCAGCAGCCAACAACAGGGTTTCACTGAAGCTTTCTTT	-	TRBV11-2	TRBJ1-1	-
CASSTSGAARPQHF	TGTGCCAGTAGTACCTCAGGGGCCGCCCGGCCCCAGCATTTT	-	TRBV19	TRBJ1-5	-
CASEQGASNQPQHF	TGTGCCAGCGAACAGGGGGCAAGCAATCAGCCCCAGCATTTT	TRBD1	TRBV7-9	TRBJ1-5	-
CASSVGGGYTEAFF	TGCGCCAGCAGCGTCGGAGGGGGGTACACTGAAGCTTTCTTT	-	TRBV5-1	TRBJ1-1	-
CASSGRNNQPQHF	TGTGCCAGTAGTGGACGGAACAATCAGCCCCAGCATTTT	-	TRBV19	TRBJ1-5	few
CASSEGLLGANNYGYTF	TGTGCCAGCAGTGAGGGCCTGCTGGGGGCGAACAACTATGGCTACACCTTC	-	TRBV6-1	TRBJ1-2	-
CVRSSKGEQYF	TGTGTCAGAAGCTCCAAGGGTGAGCAGTACTTC	-	TRBV7-5	TRBJ2-7	-
CASSPQGLNEKLFF	TGTGCCAGCTCCCCCCAGGGCCTCAATGAAAAACTGTTTTTT	-	TRBV18	TRBJ1-4	-
CASSQVGYLADTQYF	TGTGCCAGCAGCCAAGTTGGCTACCTCGCGGATACGCAGTATTTT	-	TRBV14	TRBJ2-3	-
CASSRGGNYGYTF	TGCGCCAGCAGTCGAGGCGGAAACTATGGCTACACCTTC	-	TRBV23-1	TRBJ1-2	few
CAWSALGRGDYGYTF	TGTGCCTGGAGTGCTTTGGGCAGGGGTGACTATGGCTACACCTTC	-	TRBV30	TRBJ1-2	-
CASSQGVWTPPGELFF	TGTGCCAGCAGCCAAGGTGTCTGGACCCCCCCCGGGGAGCTGTTTTTT	-	TRBV3-1/TRBV3-2	TRBJ2-2	-
CASRGQGSYGYTF	TGTGCCAGCAGGGGACAGGGGAGCTATGGCTACACCTTC	TRBD1	TRBV12-3/TRBV12-4	TRBJ1-2	-
CASSLSQGSGTDTQYF	TGTGCCAGCAGTTTATCGCAGGGGTCAGGCACAGATACGCAGTATTTT	-	TRBV28	TRBJ2-3	-
CASSPGSSAYNEQFF	TGTGCCAGCTCACCAGGTTCTAGCGCATACAATGAGCAGTTCTTC	-	TRBV18	TRBJ2-1	-
CASSLDSSSYEQYF	TGTGCCAGCTCCCTGGACAGCAGCTCCTACGAGCAGTACTTC	-	TRBV6-5	TRBJ2-7	-
CAGKGHIQETQYF	TGTGCCGGGAAGGGCCATATCCAAGAGACCCAGTACTTC	-	TRBV6-9	TRBJ2-5	-
CASSALERTQETQYF	TGTGCCAGCAGCGCGCTTGAGAGGACCCAAGAGACCCAGTACTTC	-	TRBV4-2	TRBJ2-5	-
CASSISRTSGRDSEQFF	TGTGCCAGTAGTATCTCACGGACTAGCGGGAGGGATTCTGAGCAGTTCTTC	TRBD2	TRBV19	TRBJ2-1	-
CASSQTGVAQPQHF	TGTGCCAGCAGTCAAACAGGGGTGGCTCAGCCCCAGCATTTT	TRBD1	TRBV6-6	TRBJ1-5	-
CATSGEERSSYNEQFF	TGTGCCACCAGCGGAGAAGAGCGGAGCTCCTACAATGAGCAGTTCTTC	-	TRBV15	TRBJ2-1	few
CASSLAGGSYEQYF	TGTGCCAGCAGCTTGGCCGGGGGTTCCTACGAGCAGTACTTC	-	TRBV5-4	TRBJ2-7	-
CASSDRGRYGYTF	TGTGCCAGCAGCGACAGGGGGAGGTATGGCTACACCTTC	TRBD1	TRBV6-2/TRBV6-3	TRBJ1-2	-
CASSESGSLSLFLHF	TGTGCCAGTAGTGAGAGCGGATCCCTAAGTTTATTCCTCCACTTT	-	TRBV19	TRBJ1-6	-
CASSPDFASPLHF	TGTGCCAGCAGCCCCGACTTTGCTTCACCCCTCCACTTT	-	TRBV11-2	TRBJ1-6	-